This T cell receptor (beta chain) was captured by sequencing in a study of T cells in Graves' hyperthyroidism and ophthalmopathy. There are a few counts of this clonotype. Germline V gives CDR1 DFQATT, CDR2 SNEGSKA (reference sequence). CDR3 size: 16 residues. Trimming removed 3 bases from V and 4 bases from J; junction bases left unmatched: 12. Amplification yielded TCR beta CDR3 regions, with RNA transcripts as the source. HTBI primers were used for first-round RT-PCR of the TCR CDR3. Each CDR3 protein is one row after TCRdb ran MiXCR on the multiplex PCR reads. The sample has over 500,000 distinct CDR3 sequences, roughly 15% seen once; the top ten hold around 17%.

Sequenced material: blood. The receptor comes from a woman younger than 35 with Graves' ophthalmopathy. The V call is TRBV20-1, the J call TRBJ2-1; 7 bases line up with TRBD1. The CDR3 protein is CSARAPDRVLYNEQFF. The DNA of the CDR3 is TGCAGTGCTAGGGCCCCTGACAGGGTTTTGTACAATGAGCAGTTCTTC.